The rows below give T cell receptor beta chains drawn from one sample of a study of breast tumors, draining lymph nodes, adjacent tissues. One entry per CDR3 protein results from TCRdb running MiXCR on the multiplex PCR reads. The repertoire holds more than 85,000 distinct CDR3 sequences, 21% seen once, with roughly 1.2% in the top ten. The sample taken for sequencing was axillary lymph node tissue. These receptors came from a female donor with breast cancer. Some clones in this sample may be carry-over from other donors' samples. Each CDR3 is given with its conserved first and last residue. Fields, in order: J gene, V gene, clone size, D gene, CDR3 DNA, CDR3 protein. The D gene is left open where the match is weak. Size values are once, few and many counts, or a class for expanded clones, and some rows have none.

j_call: TRBJ2-7; v_call: TRBV20-1; clone_size: NA; d_call: TRBD1; cdr3_nt: TGCAGTGCTACCTCCGGGACAGGGGTTCCCGAGCAGTACTTC; cdr3_aa: CSATSGTGVPEQYF
j_call: TRBJ1-5; v_call: TRBV19; clone_size: many; d_call: NA; cdr3_nt: TGTGCCAGTAGTATCTCCCGTCGGCCCAATCAGCCCCAGCATTTT; cdr3_aa: CASSISRRPNQPQHF
j_call: TRBJ2-1; v_call: TRBV19; clone_size: many; d_call: TRBD2; cdr3_nt: TGTGCCAGTAGTAGCCAGACTAGCGGGAGGGAAGGCTTCAATGAGCAGTTCTTC; cdr3_aa: CASSSQTSGREGFNEQFF
j_call: TRBJ2-1; v_call: TRBV4-1; clone_size: many; d_call: NA; cdr3_nt: TGCGCCAGCAGCCAACCTGGCGATTACAATGAGCAGTTCTTC; cdr3_aa: CASSQPGDYNEQFF
j_call: TRBJ1-2; v_call: TRBV6-5; clone_size: many; d_call: NA; cdr3_nt: TGTGCCAGCCATTCCGGGGCCGCGGTCTACACCTTC; cdr3_aa: CASHSGAAVYTF
j_call: TRBJ2-1; v_call: TRBV19; clone_size: many; d_call: NA; cdr3_nt: TGTGCCAGTAGTCCAGGGGTTTGGGGATACAATGAGCAGTTCTTC; cdr3_aa: CASSPGVWGYNEQFF
j_call: TRBJ2-7; v_call: TRBV7-8; clone_size: many; d_call: NA; cdr3_nt: TGTGCCAGCAGCTCACAGGGGAGGAACGAGCAGTACTTC; cdr3_aa: CASSSQGRNEQYF
j_call: TRBJ2-3; v_call: TRBV11-2; clone_size: many; d_call: TRBD1; cdr3_nt: TGTGCCAGCAGCAAGAGACAGGGAAGATTCACAGATACGCAGTATTTT; cdr3_aa: CASSKRQGRFTDTQYF
j_call: TRBJ2-5; v_call: TRBV30; clone_size: many; d_call: TRBD2; cdr3_nt: TGTGCCTGGAGTGATCTAGCGGGAGCTGGAGAGACCCAGTACTTC; cdr3_aa: CAWSDLAGAGETQYF
j_call: TRBJ1-2; v_call: TRBV5-1; clone_size: many; d_call: NA; cdr3_nt: TGCGCCAGCAGCTTGGTATTAGCAGGGTATGGCTACACCTTC; cdr3_aa: CASSLVLAGYGYTF
j_call: TRBJ2-7; v_call: TRBV27; clone_size: NA; d_call: NA; cdr3_nt: TGTGCCAGCAGTTTCGCCCACTCCTACGAGCAGTACTTC; cdr3_aa: CASSFAHSYEQYF
j_call: TRBJ1-1; v_call: TRBV6-5; clone_size: NA; d_call: NA; cdr3_nt: TGTGCCAGCAGTTACCGGGGGAACACTGAAGCTTTCTTT; cdr3_aa: CASSYRGNTEAFF
j_call: TRBJ1-1; v_call: TRBV7-9; clone_size: NA; d_call: NA; cdr3_nt: TGTGCCAGCAGCCCCGCGGGGGCCAGGACTGAAGCTTTCTTT; cdr3_aa: CASSPAGARTEAFF
j_call: TRBJ1-3; v_call: TRBV27; clone_size: few; d_call: TRBD1; cdr3_nt: TGTGCCAGCAGTTTAAAGGGAGGGGGCTTTGGAAACACCATATATTTT; cdr3_aa: CASSLKGGGFGNTIYF
j_call: TRBJ2-7; v_call: TRBV4-2; clone_size: NA; d_call: TRBD1; cdr3_nt: TGTGCCAGCAGCTCACCGGGACAGGGGTTCGGCGAGCAGTACTTC; cdr3_aa: CASSSPGQGFGEQYF
j_call: TRBJ1-2; v_call: TRBV20-1; clone_size: NA; d_call: NA; cdr3_nt: TGCAGTGCTCGGGGGGCGCAGGGGTCTGGCTACACCTTC; cdr3_aa: CSARGAQGSGYTF
j_call: TRBJ1-2; v_call: TRBV5-1; clone_size: many; d_call: NA; cdr3_nt: TGCGCCAGCAGCTTGTTAGGTTATGGCTACACCTTC; cdr3_aa: CASSLLGYGYTF
j_call: TRBJ2-3; v_call: TRBV19; clone_size: few; d_call: TRBD2; cdr3_nt: TGTGCCAGTAAGGCGGGGGGAGTGGGTACAGATACGCAGTATTTT; cdr3_aa: CASKAGGVGTDTQYF
j_call: TRBJ2-7; v_call: TRBV19; clone_size: many; d_call: NA; cdr3_nt: TGTGCCAGTAGTATAGGGCCCAGGAACGGGGGATACGAGCAGTACTTC; cdr3_aa: CASSIGPRNGGYEQYF
j_call: TRBJ2-1; v_call: TRBV28; clone_size: few; d_call: NA; cdr3_nt: TGTGCCAGCAGTCTGCAACTTAGTAACTCCTACAATGAGCAGTTCTTC; cdr3_aa: CASSLQLSNSYNEQFF